Given below is one T cell receptor beta chain in context. Its antigen remains unknown. This entry belongs to a study of T cell repertoires in cytomegalovirus infection. Study in general: Selection of CMV epitopes for the study included recently identified HLA-C-restricted and well-studied HLA-B-restricted ones. Indicated by public TCR beta signatures were CMV infection and matching HLA type. Study-level findings and limits: Ex vivo, HLA-C-restricted CMV-specific TCR beta clonotypes prevailed over the rest of the response.

MiXCR, applied by TCRdb to the reads, yields one record per CDR3 protein. The repertoire consists of around 900,000 distinct CDR3 sequences, with around 30% occurring once and the leading ten covering about 14%. The source is a human donor in good health (CMV status not recorded). Some clones in this sample may be carry-over from other donors' samples. Source: cultured CD8+ T cells from PBMCs, taken from culture after CMV antigen stimulation.

The CDR3 spells CASSLSGRTRYNEQFF. In nucleotides, the CDR3 is TGTGCCAGCAGCTTAAGTGGACGGACACGATACAATGAGCAGTTCTTC. This chain uses TRBV7-9 with TRBJ2-1; possibly TRBD1 for D (5 bases). This CDR3 is built from 16 residues. Trimming shortened V by 2 bases and J by 4 bases, and 15 bases separated the two germline ends. Looked up from germline, CDR1 is SEHNR and CDR2 is FQNEAQ (reference sequence).